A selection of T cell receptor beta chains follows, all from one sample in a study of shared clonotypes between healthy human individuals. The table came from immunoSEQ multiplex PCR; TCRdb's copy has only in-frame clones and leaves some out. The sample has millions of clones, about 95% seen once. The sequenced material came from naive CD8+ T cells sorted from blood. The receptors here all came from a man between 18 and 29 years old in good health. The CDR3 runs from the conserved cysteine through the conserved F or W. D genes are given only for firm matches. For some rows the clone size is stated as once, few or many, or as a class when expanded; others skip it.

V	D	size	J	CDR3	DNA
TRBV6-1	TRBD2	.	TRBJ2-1	CASSEGLAGVSEQFF	TGTGCCAGCAGTGAAGGACTAGCGGGGGTCTCAGAGCAGTTCTTC
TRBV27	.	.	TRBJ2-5	CASSLQGFEETQYF	TGTGCCAGCAGTTTACAGGGTTTTGAAGAGACCCAGTACTTC
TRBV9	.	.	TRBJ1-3	CASSIEGAGNTIYF	TGTGCCAGCAGCATCGAGGGGGCTGGAAACACCATATATTTT
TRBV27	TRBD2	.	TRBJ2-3	CASSLAGPSTDTQYF	TGTGCCAGCAGTCTAGCGGGACCTAGCACAGATACGCAGTATTTT
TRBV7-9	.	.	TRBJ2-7	CASSLYPGDEQYF	TGTGCCAGCAGCTTATATCCAGGCGATGAGCAGTACTTC
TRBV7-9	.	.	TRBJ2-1	CASSLGRNEQFF	TGTGCCAGCAGCTTAGGACGGAATGAGCAGTTCTTC
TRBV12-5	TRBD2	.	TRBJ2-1	CASGLGLAGLYNEQFF	TGTGCTAGTGGTTTGGGCCTAGCGGGACTTTACAATGAGCAGTTCTTC
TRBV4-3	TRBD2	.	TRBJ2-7	CASSQDLASGAYEQYF	TGCGCCAGCAGCCAAGATCTGGCTAGCGGAGCCTACGAGCAGTACTTC
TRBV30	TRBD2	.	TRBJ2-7	CAWSSGAGDYEQYF	TGTGCCTGGAGTTCAGGAGCGGGAGATTACGAGCAGTACTTC
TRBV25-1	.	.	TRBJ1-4	CASSLGGWLFF	TGTGCCAGCAGCCTGGGGGGATGGCTGTTTTTT
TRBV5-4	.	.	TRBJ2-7	CASSARSSVAYEQYF	TGTGCCAGCAGCGCACGGTCTTCAGTAGCCTACGAGCAGTACTTC
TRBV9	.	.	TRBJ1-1	CASSVGLFWTEAFF	TGTGCCAGCAGCGTAGGCCTTTTTTGGACTGAAGCTTTCTTT
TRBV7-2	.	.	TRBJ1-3	CASSWSFEGTGNTIYF	TGTGCCAGCAGCTGGAGTTTTGAAGGGACTGGAAACACCATATATTTT
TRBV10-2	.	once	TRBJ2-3	CATHLLGGSDTQYF	TGCGCCACCCATCTCCTAGGGGGATCAGATACGCAGTATTTT
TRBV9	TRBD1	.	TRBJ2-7	CASSMGQGSEQYF	TGTGCCAGCAGCATGGGACAGGGGAGCGAGCAGTACTTC
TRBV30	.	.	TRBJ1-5	CAWMEAGEGPQHF	TGTGCCTGGATGGAAGCAGGCGAAGGGCCCCAGCATTTT
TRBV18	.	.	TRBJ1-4	CASSPPSGGRRPNEKLFF	TGTGCCAGCTCACCCCCCTCTGGGGGCAGAAGGCCTAATGAAAAACTGTTTTTT
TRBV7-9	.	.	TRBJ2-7	CASSLGLGSSYEQYF	TGTGCCAGCAGCTTAGGTTTGGGGAGCTCCTACGAGCAGTACTTC
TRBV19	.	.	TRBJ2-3	CASSLRDLVDTQYF	TGTGCCAGTAGTCTAAGGGACCTAGTAGATACGCAGTATTTT
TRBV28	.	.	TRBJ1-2	CASSYPPGYTF	TGTGCCAGCAGCTACCCCCCAGGCTACACCTTC
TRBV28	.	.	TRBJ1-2	CASSRVGAGYGYTF	TGTGCCAGCAGCCGGGTAGGGGCCGGGTATGGCTACACCTTC
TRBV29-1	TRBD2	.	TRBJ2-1	CSVEGTSGSRYNEQFF	TGCAGCGTTGAAGGGACTAGCGGGAGTAGGTACAATGAGCAGTTCTTC
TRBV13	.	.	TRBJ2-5	CASSLRGGGEETQYF	TGTGCCAGCAGCTTGAGGGGAGGGGGCGAAGAGACCCAGTACTTC
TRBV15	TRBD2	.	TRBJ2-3	CATSTLAGGITDTQYF	TGTGCCACCAGCACCCTAGCGGGAGGGATCACAGATACGCAGTATTTT
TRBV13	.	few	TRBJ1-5	CASSFGDTGQPQHF	TGTGCCAGCAGCTTCGGGGACACAGGGCAGCCCCAGCATTTT
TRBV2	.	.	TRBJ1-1	CASIEGGTEAFF	TGTGCCAGCATCGAGGGGGGTACTGAAGCTTTCTTT
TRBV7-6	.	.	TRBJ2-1	CASSLGTESSYNEQFF	TGTGCCAGCAGCTTGGGGACCGAGAGCTCCTACAATGAGCAGTTCTTC
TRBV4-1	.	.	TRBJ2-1	CASSQEGHEQFF	TGCGCCAGCAGCCAAGAGGGTCATGAGCAGTTCTTC
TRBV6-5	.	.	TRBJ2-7	CASSYSGSEQYF	TGTGCCAGCAGTTACTCGGGAAGCGAGCAGTACTTC
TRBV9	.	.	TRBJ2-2	CASSATGELFF	TGTGCCAGCAGCGCAACCGGGGAGCTGTTTTTT
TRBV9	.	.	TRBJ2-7	CASSVGQGPYEQYF	TGTGCCAGCAGCGTAGGGCAGGGACCCTACGAGCAGTACTTC
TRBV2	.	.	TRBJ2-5	CASSEPGAGASGEETQYF	TGTGCCAGCAGTGAACCCGGCGCAGGGGCCTCAGGGGAAGAGACCCAGTACTTC
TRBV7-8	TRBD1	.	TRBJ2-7	CASSPNPGQGLSYEQYF	TGTGCCAGCAGCCCTAACCCGGGACAGGGTTTATCCTACGAGCAGTACTTC
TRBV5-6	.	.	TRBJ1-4	CASSGEVGNEKLFF	TGTGCCAGCAGCGGTGAGGTGGGAAATGAAAAACTGTTTTTT
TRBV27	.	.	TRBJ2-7	CASSQGSYEQYF	TGTGCCAGCAGTCAAGGTTCCTACGAGCAGTACTTC
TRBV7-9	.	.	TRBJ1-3	CASSQSYTEQNTIYF	TGTGCCAGCAGCCAAAGCTACACCGAGCAAAACACCATATATTTT
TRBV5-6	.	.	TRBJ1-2	CASSLWGASSGYTF	TGTGCCAGCAGTCTTTGGGGGGCTTCGAGCGGCTACACCTTC
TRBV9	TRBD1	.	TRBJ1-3	CASSVDPGQGRNTIYF	TGTGCCAGCAGCGTAGACCCAGGACAGGGAAGAAACACCATATATTTT
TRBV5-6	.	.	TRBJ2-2	CASSLFRAGTGELFF	TGTGCCAGCAGCTTGTTCAGGGCCGGCACCGGGGAGCTGTTTTTT
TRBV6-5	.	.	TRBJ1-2	CASSYSAGGNYGYTF	TGTGCCAGCAGTTACTCGGCCGGGGGGAACTATGGCTACACCTTC
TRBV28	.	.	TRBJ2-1	CASSPGHPGANQQFF	TGTGCCAGCAGCCCCGGACACCCAGGGGCCAATCAGCAGTTCTTC
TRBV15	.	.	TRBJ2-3	CATSRTRGDTQYF	TGTGCCACCAGCAGGACTAGAGGGGATACGCAGTATTTT
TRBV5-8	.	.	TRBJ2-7	CASSGGFFGGQSLFYEQYF	TGTGCCAGCAGCGGAGGGTTCTTCGGGGGACAGAGCTTGTTCTACGAGCAGTACTTC